The 25 T cell receptor beta chains reported below all come from one sample, sequenced in a study of T cells in Graves' hyperthyroidism and ophthalmopathy. Amplification targeted TCR beta CDR3 regions from RNA transcripts. TCR CDR3 underwent first-round RT-PCR with the HTBI primer set. TCRdb used MiXCR to reprocess the multiplex PCR reads, holding one entry per CDR3 protein. The sample includes about 710,000 distinct CDR3 sequences, 16% of them seen just once. The material sequenced was blood. Receptors were obtained from a young man with Graves' hyperthyroidism.

The chain combines TRBV7-2 with TRBJ2-7; D may be TRBD2 (6 bases). V shed 0 bases and J shed 8 bases, with 17 bases lying between them. CDR3 length equals 15 residues. The germline gives CDR1 SGHTA, CDR2 FQGNSA. The DNA for the CDR3 is TGTGCCAGCAGCTTAGCGGCCTGGCGGGAAAGGCAGCAGTACTTC. Amino acid sequence: CASSLAAWRERQQYF.

This clonotype was seen ten or more times. The rearrangement uses TRBV2 and TRBJ2-7, with 7 bases aligning to TRBD1. The junction had 7 bases not matched to a gene; V was cut back by 6 bases and J by 2 bases. Germline CDR1 reads SNHLY; CDR2 reads FYNNEI. CDR3 length: 14 amino acids. The CDR3 is CASSLYGTAYEQYF. CDR3 nucleotides: TGTGCCAGCAGCCTATATGGGACAGCCTACGAGCAGTACTTC.

A few counts support this clonotype. The gene calls are TRBV9 and TRBJ1-4; TRBD1 is a possible D gene (6 bases). The V end lost 0 bases, the J end lost 7 bases, and 13 bases lay between the germline ends. The CDR3 spans 15 residues. Germline-derived CDR1 and CDR2 are SGDLS and YYNGEE. The CDR3 loop is CASSVAGGRGEKLFF. The CDR3 DNA reads TGTGCCAGCAGCGTAGCTGGGGGGCGAGGTGAAAAACTGTTTTTT.

V usage is TRBV20-1 and J usage is TRBJ1-4; D perhaps matches TRBD1 (6 bases). Germline-derived CDR1 and CDR2 are DFQATT and SNEGSKA (reference sequence). The V and J ends lost 2 bases and 4 bases respectively, with 14 bases between them. The CDR3 contains 15 residues. As DNA, the CDR3 is TGCAGTGCTAGAACGGGGGGCGCCGATAATGAAAAACTGTTTTTT. It encodes CSARTGGADNEKLFF.

The CDR3 here is CASVLAGGQTDTQYF. The CDR3 bases are TGTGCCAGCGTTCTAGCGGGAGGGCAGACAGATACGCAGTATTTT. V and J are TRBV7-9 and TRBJ2-3; 12 nucleotides align to TRBD2. Germline CDR1 and CDR2: SEHNR and FQNEAQ (reference sequence). The CDR3 is 15 residues long. The junction had 6 bases not matched to a gene; V was cut back by 8 bases and J by 3 bases.

This clonotype was recorded a few times. The chain couples TRBV11-2 to TRBJ2-2, with D possibly matching TRBD2 (5 bases). Looked up from germline, CDR1 is SGHAT and CDR2 is FQNNGV. Trimming shortened V by 8 bases and J by 1 base, and 8 bases separated the two germline ends. The CDR3 is made up of 13 amino acids. This CDR3 is CASPRENTGELFF. DNA for the CDR3: TGTGCCAGCCCACGGGAGAACACCGGGGAGCTGTTTTTT. Together with reference TRBV11-2 and TRBJ2-2, the CDR3 gives the full variable domain: EAGVAQSPRYKIIEKRQSVAFWCNPISGHATLYWYQQILGQGPKLLIQFQNNGVVDDSQLPKDRFSAERLKGVDSTLKIQPAKLEDSAVYLCASPRENTGELFFGEGSRLTVL.

This clonotype was detected many times. J is TRBJ2-7 and V is TRBV18, with a tentative D call TRBD1 (6 bases). The CDR3 extends over 13 amino acids. The germline V gene encodes CDR1 KGHSH and CDR2 LQKENI. The ends were cut back, 4 bases at V and 0 bases at J, with 7 bases in the middle. The CDR3 is CASSQQGSYEQYF. DNA of the CDR3: TGTGCCAGCTCACAACAGGGCTCCTACGAGCAGTACTTC.

This clonotype was counted only a few times. The chain joins TRBV20-1 to TRBJ2-2, with TRBD2 identical over 9 bases. CDR1 DFQATT and CDR2 SNEGSKA come from the germline V gene (reference sequence). This CDR3 has 14 residues. Trimming removed 4 bases from V and 3 bases from J; junction bases left unmatched: 3. The CDR3 DNA reads as TGCAGTGCTAAACTAGCGGGCGACACCGGGGAGCTGTTTTTT. Translated: CSAKLAGDTGELFF.

This clonotype was detected ten times or more. The chain joins TRBV28 to TRBJ2-1; TRBD1 might be the D (6 bases). The V end was cut by 3 bases, the J end by 0 bases, with 18 bases between. Germline V lookup: CDR1 MDHEN, CDR2 SYDVKM. This CDR3 spans 18 amino acids. CDR3 loop: CASSFSQGTVSSYNEQFF. The CDR3, as DNA: TGTGCCAGCAGTTTTTCCCAGGGGACGGTGAGCTCCTACAATGAGCAGTTCTTC.

The chain couples TRBV5-1 to TRBJ2-2; D is ambiguous. V was clipped by 3 bases and J by 6 bases, with 15 bases between them. This CDR3 has 15 residues. From germline, CDR1 is SGHRS and CDR2 YFSETQ. The CDR3, as DNA: TGCGCCAGCAGCTCGGAGCCAGGTCGGCCCGGGGAGCTGTTTTTT. Translation: CASSSEPGRPGELFF.

This clonotype has a handful of counts. The chain carries TRBV11-2 and TRBJ2-3; D possibly corresponds to TRBD2 (6 bases). The CDR3 is made up of 15 amino acids. Germline V gives CDR1 SGHAT, CDR2 FQNNGV. Trimming pared 5 bases from V and 4 bases from J, leaving 16 bases between. The CDR3 DNA is TGTGCCAGCAGCCGTTTAGGAGGGGTGGCAGATACGCAGTATTTT. As protein: CASSRLGGVADTQYF.

This clonotype occurred a few times. As DNA, the CDR3 is TGTGCCAGCAGCTTCAGTGGACTAGCGGGGGACCAAGAGACCCAGTACTTC. Protein product: CASSFSGLAGDQETQYF. This chain links TRBV11-1 with TRBJ2-5, with 13 bases lining up with TRBD2. J gave up 0 bases and V 3 bases, and 4 bases lay outside the gene matches. Germline V gives CDR1 SGHAT, CDR2 FQDESV (reference sequence). The CDR3 covers 17 residues.

There are many counts of this clonotype. The J gene is TRBJ2-2, the V gene TRBV6-1, with D perhaps matching TRBD1 (6 bases). The CDR3 has 16 amino acids. V was pared by 5 bases and J by 3 bases, with 16 bases between. The V gene's germline CDR1 is MNHNS and CDR2 SASEGT. The chain's CDR3 is CASSPPGVQDTGELFF. Written as DNA, the CDR3 is TGTGCCAGCAGTCCTCCAGGGGTTCAGGACACCGGGGAGCTGTTTTTT.

This clonotype was detected only a few times. The chain recombines TRBV7-9 with TRBJ2-7; the match to TRBD1 covers 7 bases. The CDR3 contains 15 residues. Losses at the gene ends were 2 bases for V and 5 bases for J; bases not matched to a gene: 9. Germline values: CDR1 SEHNR, CDR2 FQNEAQ (reference sequence). The DNA of the CDR3 is TGTGCCAGCAGCTTATTAGTAACAGGGGACCACGAGCAGTACTTC. Its protein is CASSLLVTGDHEQYF.

This clonotype was observed many times. CDR3 sequence reads: CSARDTRISEQFF. As DNA, the CDR3 is TGCAGTGCTCGGGACACCCGTATATCCGAGCAGTTCTTC. The V gene is TRBV20-1, the J gene TRBJ2-1; weak D call: TRBD1 (6 bases). The germline V gene encodes CDR1 DFQATT and CDR2 SNEGSKA (reference sequence). The V end lost 5 bases, the J end lost 10 bases, and 18 bases lay between the germline ends. This CDR3 has 13 amino acids.

In this sample, this clonotype turned up many times. The gene calls are TRBV11-1 and TRBJ1-2, with D possibly being TRBD1 (6 bases). V was cut by 2 bases and J by 3 bases, with 10 bases left in between. Germline V gene sequence: CDR1 SGHAT, CDR2 FQDESV (reference sequence). The CDR3 length is 14 residues. The CDR3 coding sequence is TGTGCCAGCAGCTTAACAGGGATCGACTATGGCTACACCTTC. It specifies CASSLTGIDYGYTF.

This clonotype was detected many times. This chain links TRBV6-6 with TRBJ1-6; no firm D call. CDR1 and CDR2 from the germline V gene are MNHNY and SVGAGI (reference sequence). Deletions cut 0 bases from V and 6 bases from J, with 9 bases between. The CDR3 is 15 residues long. CDR3 in amino acids: CASSYSPGVNSPLHF. The CDR3 region has the DNA TGTGCCAGCAGTTACTCGCCAGGAGTTAATTCACCCCTCCACTTT.

This chain links TRBV20-1 with TRBJ2-7; 11 bases agree with TRBD2. The CDR3 runs 15 residues. V gave up 0 bases and J gave up 5 bases; unmatched junction bases: 6. Germline V lookup: CDR1 DFQATT, CDR2 SNEGSKA (reference sequence). Here the CDR3 DNA reads TGCAGTGCTAGAGATGTAGCGGGAGGGGACCACGAGCAGTACTTC. Translated: CSARDVAGGDHEQYF.

This clonotype was detected only a few times. The chain links TRBV28 to TRBJ2-5, with D possibly matching TRBD2 (6 bases). CDR1 is MDHEN, CDR2 SYDVKM, per germline. This CDR3 comprises 17 residues. The V and J ends lost 5 bases and 0 bases respectively, with 19 bases between them. The CDR3 DNA is TGTGCCAGCAGTCCCCACGAGAAGCGGGTAGACCAAGAGACCCAGTACTTC. Its translation: CASSPHEKRVDQETQYF.

The chain carries TRBV7-9 and TRBJ2-2; D not resolved. The germline V gene has CDR1 SEHNR and CDR2 FQNEAQ (reference sequence). V gave up 0 bases and J gave up 0 bases, with 8 bases separating them. This CDR3 comprises 16 residues. The chain's CDR3 is CASSLAKHTNTGELFF. CDR3 sequence (DNA): TGTGCCAGCAGCTTAGCTAAACATACGAACACCGGGGAGCTGTTTTTT.

The chain combines TRBV29-1 with TRBJ2-7; D remains unclear. With 5 bases removed from V and 4 bases from J, the gap between germline ends came to 9 bases. CDR1 and CDR2 (germline): SQVTM, ANQGSEA. CDR3 size: 11 residues. CDR3 protein: CSVLQRYEQYF. The CDR3 bases are TGCAGCGTTCTTCAGAGGTACGAGCAGTACTTC.

This chain links TRBV4-1 with TRBJ2-7, with 12 bases lining up with TRBD2. The germline V gene has CDR1 MGHRA and CDR2 YSYEKL. J lost 6 bases, V lost 1 base, and 7 bases had no gene match. This CDR3 has 16 residues. The CDR3 DNA reads as TGCGCCAGCAGCCAAGGCGGACTAGCGGGATGGGGCGAGCAGTACTTC. It codes for CASSQGGLAGWGEQYF.

The chain employs TRBV18 and TRBJ2-1; TRBD2 matches 10 bases. In germline, CDR1 is KGHSH, CDR2 LQKENI. The CDR3 runs to 15 residues. After removal of 2 bases from V and 8 bases from J, the junction contained 6 bases not matched to a gene. CDR3 bases: TGTGCCAGCTCACCAAAGCGGGAGGGCCTCGATGAGCAGTTCTTC. As protein: CASSPKREGLDEQFF.

V is TRBV3-1 and J is TRBJ2-5; 8 bases fit TRBD1. Unmatched junction bases numbered 7, after V lost 4 bases and J lost 6 bases. Per germline, CDR1 LGHDT and CDR2 YNNKEL (reference sequence). This CDR3 spans 14 amino acids. The CDR3 DNA is TGTGCCAGCAGCCTCCGGGACAGGATAAAGACCCAGTACTTC. This sequence encodes CASSLRDRIKTQYF.

The chain links TRBV9 to TRBJ2-2, with 13 bases fitting TRBD2. The CDR3 spans 14 residues. Per germline, CDR1 SGDLS and CDR2 YYNGEE. V trimming: 6 bases; J trimming: 6 bases; junction bases outside the gene matches: 2. The CDR3 DNA follows: TGTGCCAGCACCGGACTAGCGGGAGCCGGGGAGCTGTTTTTT. It specifies CASTGLAGAGELFF. Together with reference TRBV9 and TRBJ2-2, the CDR3 gives the full variable domain: DSGVTQTPKHLITATGQRVTLRCSPRSGDLSVYWYQQSLDQGLQFLIQYYNGEERAKGNILERFSAQQFPDLHSELNLSSLELGDSALYFCASTGLAGAGELFFGEGSRLTVL.